This entry lists 22 T cell receptor beta chains sequenced from one sample in a study of T-cell reconstitution after alpha-beta-depleted transplantation in children. This sample's TCRbeta library carried unique molecular identifier barcodes. Each CDR3 protein gets one entry after TCRdb re-called the PCR reads with MiXCR. In the table there are about 70,000 distinct CDR3 sequences, about a tenth of which are singletons. Sequences were derived from PBMCs, sampled before TCRalphabeta/CD19-depleted stem cell transplant. The receptors were sampled from a boy aged 5-17 years with acute myeloid leukemia, due to receive a stem cell transplant.

In its sample, this clonotype was seen a few times. J is TRBJ2-3 and V is TRBV6-1, with 7 positions matching TRBD2. Germline V gene sequence: CDR1 MNHNS, CDR2 SASEGT. Losses at the gene ends were 8 bases for V and 1 base for J; bases not matched to a gene: 0. The CDR3 length is 12 residues. In DNA form, the CDR3 reads TGTGCCAGCGGGGGGGGCACAGATACGCAGTATTTT. Protein sequence: CASGGGTDTQYF.

This clonotype was observed many times. This sequence joins TRBV7-2 and TRBJ1-5; D remains ambiguous. Trimming pared 5 bases from V and 9 bases from J, leaving 11 bases between. The CDR3 spans 12 residues. From germline, CDR1 is SGHTA and CDR2 FQGNSA. The CDR3: CASSRYDMPQHF. The CDR3 DNA follows: TGTGCCAGCAGCCGCTACGACATGCCCCAGCATTTT.

The chain couples TRBV7-6 to TRBJ2-1, with D unclear. Germline-derived CDR1 and CDR2 are SGHVS and FNYEAQ. Deletions cut 1 base from V and 3 bases from J, with 13 bases between. The CDR3 extends over 16 amino acids. CDR3 sequence: CASSLGTPRSYNEQFF. The CDR3 DNA is TGTGCCAGCAGCTTAGGTACGCCCCGCAGCTACAATGAGCAGTTCTTC.

This clonotype has just a few counts. The chain employs TRBV29-1 and TRBJ2-2, with 8 bases fitting TRBD1. There are 16 residues in the CDR3. In germline, CDR1 is SQVTM, CDR2 ANQGSEA. V lost 1 base to trimming and J lost 4 bases; unmatched junction nucleotides: 8. The CDR3 region has the DNA TGCAGCGTTGAAGGGGGAGGACAGGGCGTCACCGGGGAGCTGTTTTTT. Translated: CSVEGGGQGVTGELFF.

The chain links TRBV18 to TRBJ2-7; D call uncertain. The CDR3 length is 13 residues. Germline V CDR1 and CDR2: KGHSH, LQKENI. V lost 2 bases and J 3 bases, leaving 8 bases between the germline ends. CDR3 nucleotides: TGTGCCAGCTCACCAGAGAGATACTACGAGCAGTACGTC. This gives the protein CASSPERYYEQYV.

This rearrangement joins TRBV19 to TRBJ2-1; D is unclear. V lost 6 bases to trimming and J lost 6 bases, with 15 bases between them. The CDR3 is 14 amino acids. CDR1 is LNHDA, CDR2 SQIVND, per germline (reference sequence). The CDR3 DNA reads TGTGCCAGTAGGAATATGGCCGGAACCAATGAGCAGTTCTTC. Residues: CASRNMAGTNEQFF.

This clonotype was counted ten times or more. The J gene is TRBJ2-1, the V gene TRBV28; the match to TRBD2 covers 9 bases. Unmatched junction bases numbered 1, after V lost 7 bases and J lost 3 bases. The length of the CDR3 is 13 residues. In germline, CDR1 is MDHEN, CDR2 SYDVKM. The CDR3 is CASNSGGYNEQFF. The CDR3 region has the DNA TGTGCCAGCAATAGCGGGGGCTACAATGAGCAGTTCTTC.

This clonotype was detected ten times or more. In nucleotides, the CDR3 is TGTGCCAGCAGTTACGAGGCATTTAACTACGAGCAGTACTTC. Its translation: CASSYEAFNYEQYF. The chain combines TRBV6-5 with TRBJ2-7; D gene ambiguous. Trimming stripped 2 bases from V and 3 bases from J, with 11 bases between. CDR1 is MNHEY and CDR2 is SVGAGI in the germline V gene. CDR3 size: 14 residues.

This clonotype showed up many times. This chain links TRBV5-1 with TRBJ2-5, with TRBD1 matching over 8 bases. CDR1 is SGHRS and CDR2 is YFSETQ in the germline V gene. The CDR3 has 15 amino acids. V shed 4 bases, J shed 0 bases, and the junction held 5 bases outside the gene matches. For the CDR3, the DNA is TGCGCCAGCAGCCTGGGACAGGCGTACCAAGAGACCCAGTACTTC. Its translation: CASSLGQAYQETQYF.

This chain joins TRBV29-1 and TRBJ2-5; D may be TRBD1 (5 bases). The CDR3 covers 15 residues. Between the trimmed V and J ends, which lost 6 bases and 0 bases, there was a span of 17 bases. Germline V gives CDR1 SQVTM, CDR2 ANQGSEA. The CDR3 bases are TGCAGCGTCTCGGTGGCAGGGCCTAACCAAGAGACCCAGTACTTC. Protein sequence: CSVSVAGPNQETQYF.

In this sample, this clonotype turned up many times. The chain joins TRBV7-9 to TRBJ1-4; D perhaps matches TRBD1 (5 bases). This CDR3 contains 14 residues. The ends were cut back, 8 bases at V and 8 bases at J, with 18 bases in the middle. The germline V gene encodes CDR1 SEHNR and CDR2 FQNEAQ (reference sequence). As DNA, the CDR3 is TGTGCCAGCCGAAGGGACGGGCCTTTCGAAAAACTGTTTTTT. Residues: CASRRDGPFEKLFF. Variable domain in full (rest from reference TRBV7-9 and TRBJ1-4): DTGVSQNPRHKITKRGQNVTFRCDPISEHNRLYWYRQTLGQGPEFLTYFQNEAQLEKSRLLSDRFSAERPKGSFSTLEIQRTEQGDSAMYLCASRRDGPFEKLFFGSGTQLSVL.

This clonotype was detected many times. The chain combines TRBV2 with TRBJ2-2, with D perhaps matching TRBD2 (5 bases). Trimming cost V 2 bases and J 5 bases, with 15 bases left between them. Germline V gene sequence: CDR1 SNHLY, CDR2 FYNNEI. The CDR3 totals 16 residues. The CDR3 sequence: CASSESVRTPTGELFF. CDR3 coding DNA: TGTGCCAGCAGTGAATCGGTCCGGACTCCAACCGGGGAGCTGTTTTTT.

This clonotype was recorded at least ten times. The V gene is TRBV12-3 or TRBV12-4, the J gene TRBJ1-1; unclear D gene. The ends were cut back, 0 bases at V and 1 base at J, with 3 bases in the middle. The CDR3 runs 13 residues. The CDR3 reads CASSLAENTEAFF. CDR3 DNA sequence: TGTGCCAGCAGTTTAGCGGAGAACACTGAAGCTTTCTTT.

This clonotype was counted between two and nine times. V gene TRBV7-9 combines with J gene TRBJ1-5, with 10 positions matching TRBD1. Germline loops: CDR1 SEHNR, CDR2 FQNEAQ (reference sequence). J lost 3 bases, V lost 5 bases, and 4 bases had no gene match. This CDR3 region has 15 residues. The CDR3 bases are TGTGCCAGCAGCCGGGGACAGGGGTACAATCAGCCCCAGCATTTT. Its translation is CASSRGQGYNQPQHF.

This clonotype was observed many times. The V call is TRBV15, the J call TRBJ1-6; D might be TRBD1 (5 bases). The CDR3 consists of 17 residues. The germline CDR1 and CDR2 sequences are LNHNV and YYDKDF (reference sequence). Trimming took off 1 base at V and 5 bases at J, with 15 bases between the two ends. CDR3 region: CATSRGTLGQNNSPLHF. CDR3 nucleotides: TGTGCCACCAGCAGAGGGACCCTGGGGCAGAATAATTCACCCCTCCACTTT.

This clonotype was recorded at least ten times. This chain uses TRBV12-3 or TRBV12-4 with TRBJ2-1; D is uncertain. V was trimmed by 6 bases and J by 5 bases, leaving 8 bases between them. CDR3 length: 12 amino acids. The CDR3 protein is CASSPPNNEQFF. CDR3 DNA sequence: TGTGCCAGCAGCCCTCCTAACAATGAGCAGTTCTTC.

This clonotype was counted many times. The chain carries TRBV2 and TRBJ2-1; unclear D gene. Trimming left V 0 bases short and J 8 bases short, with 11 bases between. The CDR3 runs to 14 residues. CDR1 is SNHLY, CDR2 FYNNEI, per germline. The CDR3 reads CASSEALPLDEQFF. The CDR3, as DNA: TGTGCCAGCAGTGAAGCGCTTCCCTTGGATGAGCAGTTCTTC.

This clonotype was counted ten times or more. This chain joins TRBV20-1 and TRBJ2-7; possible D gene TRBD2, 6 bases. Germline assignment: CDR1 DFQATT and CDR2 SNEGSKA (reference sequence). The V and J ends lost 7 bases and 1 base respectively, with 14 bases between them. The CDR3 is 13 amino acids. The CDR3 is CSVAQSGSYEQYV. The CDR3 DNA is TGCAGTGTCGCACAGAGCGGGTCCTACGAGCAGTACGTC.

This clonotype was seen ten or more times. The rearrangement joins TRBV7-2 to TRBJ1-6; D may be TRBD1 (5 bases). The CDR3 extends over 12 amino acids. The V end lost 5 bases, the J end lost 16 bases, and 15 bases lay between the germline ends. CDR1 and CDR2 (germline): SGHTA, FQGNSA. In nucleotides, the CDR3 is TGTGCCAGCAGCAGAACCCCGGGGCCGCTCCACTTT. As protein: CASSRTPGPLHF.

This clonotype was observed at least ten times. The chain combines TRBV7-9 with TRBJ2-1, with no clear D. CDR3 length: 13 amino acids. Germline-derived CDR1 and CDR2 are SEHNR and FQNEAQ (reference sequence). The V end was cut by 1 base, the J end by 8 bases, with 9 bases between. The CDR3 nucleotides read TGTGCCAGCAGCTTAGTTCCGGTGGATGAGCAGTTCTTC. Translating gives CASSLVPVDEQFF.

A word on this clonotype: Since a much larger clone is just one base distant, this may be a read error. The rearrangement links TRBV12-3 or TRBV12-4 to TRBJ2-1, with TRBD1 matching over 11 bases. The CDR3 has 18 residues. The CDR3 DNA reads TGTACCAGCAGTGGACAGGGGGCGAAGTTCCGCATGTACAATGAGCAGTTCTTC. Translated, it gives CTSSGQGAKFRMYNEQFF.

This clonotype was recorded at least ten times. One end of the junction does not line up with germline, which may come from a read error. The rearrangement uses TRBV11-2 and TRBJ1-2; D is uncertain. Germline CDR1 and CDR2: SGHAT and FQNNGV. The CDR3 contains 14 residues. CDR3 loop: CASSVEPGYSGYTF. DNA for the CDR3: TGTGCCAGCAGCGTAGAGCCTGGGTATTCTGGCTACACCTTC.